These T cell receptor beta chains were read from a single sample in a study of T-cell memory formation after mild COVID-19. TCRdb re-called the 5' RACE reads with MiXCR, one entry per CDR3 protein. The profile shows roughly 200,000 distinct CDR3 sequences, approximately 20% of them singletons. The sample consisted of PBMCs or a T cell subset sorted from them (not recorded which). These receptors all come from an adult woman who had mild COVID-19 (a few samples of this study predate the infection). Cell type and time point are not known. CDR3s include the opening cysteine and the closing phenylalanine or tryptophan. The order of the fields is CDR3 DNA, CDR3 protein, clone size, D gene, V gene, J gene. D genes are given only for firm matches. Size tells how often a clone was seen (once, few, many) or the class of an expanded clone, and some rows leave it out.

TGTGCCAGCAGCTTAGATCTAAACAGGGCCAAAAACATTCAGTACTTC	CASSLDLNRAKNIQYF	few	.	TRBV11-2	TRBJ2-4
TGTGCCAGCAGCTTAAGCAGAGACAATGAGCAGTTCTTC	CASSLSRDNEQFF	few	.	TRBV7-9	TRBJ2-1
TGCAGTGCTAGGACCGCAGGGGTGAACACTGAAGCTTTCTTT	CSARTAGVNTEAFF	many	.	TRBV20-1	TRBJ1-1
TGTGCCAGCAGCCGCGGGACACTTCTAAGGGCTTTCTTT	CASSRGTLLRAFF	many	.	TRBV7-9	TRBJ1-1
TGTGCCCGGACCGGCCAGGGGTCTACAGAGCAGTACTTC	CARTGQGSTEQYF	few	.	TRBV30	TRBJ2-7
TGTGCCAGCTCACCACCTGGACGGTTCTACGAGCAGTACTTC	CASSPPGRFYEQYF	few	.	TRBV18	TRBJ2-7
TGCGCCAGCAGCTTGGCCGTTAGCGGCCAAGAGACCCAGTACTTC	CASSLAVSGQETQYF	few	.	TRBV5-1	TRBJ2-5
TGTGCCAGCAGCTTGGTCGGCACAGGGACGAACACTGAAGCTTTCTTT	CASSLVGTGTNTEAFF	few	.	TRBV5-6	TRBJ1-1
TGTGCCAGCAGACAAACTGCCGGGACAGGGGTCAATGAGCAGTTCTTC	CASRQTAGTGVNEQFF	.	TRBD1	TRBV12-3/TRBV12-4	TRBJ2-1
TGCAGCGTTGAAGGCTCACAGGGCTCCTACAATGAGCAGTTCTTC	CSVEGSQGSYNEQFF	.	.	TRBV29-1	TRBJ2-1
TGCAGTGCTGAAGGGGGAGATACGCAGTATTTT	CSAEGGDTQYF	few	.	TRBV20-1	TRBJ2-3
TGTGCCAGCAGTTCGCCAGGTCGGGAAAACATTCAGTACTTC	CASSSPGRENIQYF	.	.	TRBV6-5	TRBJ2-4
TGCAGTGCTAGGGGGCTTGGATCCCCCAATGAGCAGTTCTTC	CSARGLGSPNEQFF	.	.	TRBV20-1	TRBJ2-1
TGTGCCAGCAGCCAAGATCCCAGGGCGGGAGTTATCTACGAGCAGTACTTC	CASSQDPRAGVIYEQYF	few	TRBD2	TRBV4-2	TRBJ2-7
TGTGCCAGCAGCGGGCGGACGGGGGAGTGGAACACCGGGGAGCTGTTTTTT	CASSGRTGEWNTGELFF	once	.	TRBV7-8	TRBJ2-2
TGCGCCAGCAGCCTATCGGGGCCGAACACTGAAGCTTTCTTT	CASSLSGPNTEAFF	many	.	TRBV4-1	TRBJ1-1
TGTGCCAGCAGAAGGACGGACGCTGAAGCTTTCTTT	CASRRTDAEAFF	.	.	TRBV12-3/TRBV12-4	TRBJ1-1
TGTGCCAGCAGTCAGAGGACTAGCGGGAGGGGCACATATCGTGAGACCCAGTACTTC	CASSQRTSGRGTYRETQYF	.	TRBD2	TRBV6-2/TRBV6-3	TRBJ2-5